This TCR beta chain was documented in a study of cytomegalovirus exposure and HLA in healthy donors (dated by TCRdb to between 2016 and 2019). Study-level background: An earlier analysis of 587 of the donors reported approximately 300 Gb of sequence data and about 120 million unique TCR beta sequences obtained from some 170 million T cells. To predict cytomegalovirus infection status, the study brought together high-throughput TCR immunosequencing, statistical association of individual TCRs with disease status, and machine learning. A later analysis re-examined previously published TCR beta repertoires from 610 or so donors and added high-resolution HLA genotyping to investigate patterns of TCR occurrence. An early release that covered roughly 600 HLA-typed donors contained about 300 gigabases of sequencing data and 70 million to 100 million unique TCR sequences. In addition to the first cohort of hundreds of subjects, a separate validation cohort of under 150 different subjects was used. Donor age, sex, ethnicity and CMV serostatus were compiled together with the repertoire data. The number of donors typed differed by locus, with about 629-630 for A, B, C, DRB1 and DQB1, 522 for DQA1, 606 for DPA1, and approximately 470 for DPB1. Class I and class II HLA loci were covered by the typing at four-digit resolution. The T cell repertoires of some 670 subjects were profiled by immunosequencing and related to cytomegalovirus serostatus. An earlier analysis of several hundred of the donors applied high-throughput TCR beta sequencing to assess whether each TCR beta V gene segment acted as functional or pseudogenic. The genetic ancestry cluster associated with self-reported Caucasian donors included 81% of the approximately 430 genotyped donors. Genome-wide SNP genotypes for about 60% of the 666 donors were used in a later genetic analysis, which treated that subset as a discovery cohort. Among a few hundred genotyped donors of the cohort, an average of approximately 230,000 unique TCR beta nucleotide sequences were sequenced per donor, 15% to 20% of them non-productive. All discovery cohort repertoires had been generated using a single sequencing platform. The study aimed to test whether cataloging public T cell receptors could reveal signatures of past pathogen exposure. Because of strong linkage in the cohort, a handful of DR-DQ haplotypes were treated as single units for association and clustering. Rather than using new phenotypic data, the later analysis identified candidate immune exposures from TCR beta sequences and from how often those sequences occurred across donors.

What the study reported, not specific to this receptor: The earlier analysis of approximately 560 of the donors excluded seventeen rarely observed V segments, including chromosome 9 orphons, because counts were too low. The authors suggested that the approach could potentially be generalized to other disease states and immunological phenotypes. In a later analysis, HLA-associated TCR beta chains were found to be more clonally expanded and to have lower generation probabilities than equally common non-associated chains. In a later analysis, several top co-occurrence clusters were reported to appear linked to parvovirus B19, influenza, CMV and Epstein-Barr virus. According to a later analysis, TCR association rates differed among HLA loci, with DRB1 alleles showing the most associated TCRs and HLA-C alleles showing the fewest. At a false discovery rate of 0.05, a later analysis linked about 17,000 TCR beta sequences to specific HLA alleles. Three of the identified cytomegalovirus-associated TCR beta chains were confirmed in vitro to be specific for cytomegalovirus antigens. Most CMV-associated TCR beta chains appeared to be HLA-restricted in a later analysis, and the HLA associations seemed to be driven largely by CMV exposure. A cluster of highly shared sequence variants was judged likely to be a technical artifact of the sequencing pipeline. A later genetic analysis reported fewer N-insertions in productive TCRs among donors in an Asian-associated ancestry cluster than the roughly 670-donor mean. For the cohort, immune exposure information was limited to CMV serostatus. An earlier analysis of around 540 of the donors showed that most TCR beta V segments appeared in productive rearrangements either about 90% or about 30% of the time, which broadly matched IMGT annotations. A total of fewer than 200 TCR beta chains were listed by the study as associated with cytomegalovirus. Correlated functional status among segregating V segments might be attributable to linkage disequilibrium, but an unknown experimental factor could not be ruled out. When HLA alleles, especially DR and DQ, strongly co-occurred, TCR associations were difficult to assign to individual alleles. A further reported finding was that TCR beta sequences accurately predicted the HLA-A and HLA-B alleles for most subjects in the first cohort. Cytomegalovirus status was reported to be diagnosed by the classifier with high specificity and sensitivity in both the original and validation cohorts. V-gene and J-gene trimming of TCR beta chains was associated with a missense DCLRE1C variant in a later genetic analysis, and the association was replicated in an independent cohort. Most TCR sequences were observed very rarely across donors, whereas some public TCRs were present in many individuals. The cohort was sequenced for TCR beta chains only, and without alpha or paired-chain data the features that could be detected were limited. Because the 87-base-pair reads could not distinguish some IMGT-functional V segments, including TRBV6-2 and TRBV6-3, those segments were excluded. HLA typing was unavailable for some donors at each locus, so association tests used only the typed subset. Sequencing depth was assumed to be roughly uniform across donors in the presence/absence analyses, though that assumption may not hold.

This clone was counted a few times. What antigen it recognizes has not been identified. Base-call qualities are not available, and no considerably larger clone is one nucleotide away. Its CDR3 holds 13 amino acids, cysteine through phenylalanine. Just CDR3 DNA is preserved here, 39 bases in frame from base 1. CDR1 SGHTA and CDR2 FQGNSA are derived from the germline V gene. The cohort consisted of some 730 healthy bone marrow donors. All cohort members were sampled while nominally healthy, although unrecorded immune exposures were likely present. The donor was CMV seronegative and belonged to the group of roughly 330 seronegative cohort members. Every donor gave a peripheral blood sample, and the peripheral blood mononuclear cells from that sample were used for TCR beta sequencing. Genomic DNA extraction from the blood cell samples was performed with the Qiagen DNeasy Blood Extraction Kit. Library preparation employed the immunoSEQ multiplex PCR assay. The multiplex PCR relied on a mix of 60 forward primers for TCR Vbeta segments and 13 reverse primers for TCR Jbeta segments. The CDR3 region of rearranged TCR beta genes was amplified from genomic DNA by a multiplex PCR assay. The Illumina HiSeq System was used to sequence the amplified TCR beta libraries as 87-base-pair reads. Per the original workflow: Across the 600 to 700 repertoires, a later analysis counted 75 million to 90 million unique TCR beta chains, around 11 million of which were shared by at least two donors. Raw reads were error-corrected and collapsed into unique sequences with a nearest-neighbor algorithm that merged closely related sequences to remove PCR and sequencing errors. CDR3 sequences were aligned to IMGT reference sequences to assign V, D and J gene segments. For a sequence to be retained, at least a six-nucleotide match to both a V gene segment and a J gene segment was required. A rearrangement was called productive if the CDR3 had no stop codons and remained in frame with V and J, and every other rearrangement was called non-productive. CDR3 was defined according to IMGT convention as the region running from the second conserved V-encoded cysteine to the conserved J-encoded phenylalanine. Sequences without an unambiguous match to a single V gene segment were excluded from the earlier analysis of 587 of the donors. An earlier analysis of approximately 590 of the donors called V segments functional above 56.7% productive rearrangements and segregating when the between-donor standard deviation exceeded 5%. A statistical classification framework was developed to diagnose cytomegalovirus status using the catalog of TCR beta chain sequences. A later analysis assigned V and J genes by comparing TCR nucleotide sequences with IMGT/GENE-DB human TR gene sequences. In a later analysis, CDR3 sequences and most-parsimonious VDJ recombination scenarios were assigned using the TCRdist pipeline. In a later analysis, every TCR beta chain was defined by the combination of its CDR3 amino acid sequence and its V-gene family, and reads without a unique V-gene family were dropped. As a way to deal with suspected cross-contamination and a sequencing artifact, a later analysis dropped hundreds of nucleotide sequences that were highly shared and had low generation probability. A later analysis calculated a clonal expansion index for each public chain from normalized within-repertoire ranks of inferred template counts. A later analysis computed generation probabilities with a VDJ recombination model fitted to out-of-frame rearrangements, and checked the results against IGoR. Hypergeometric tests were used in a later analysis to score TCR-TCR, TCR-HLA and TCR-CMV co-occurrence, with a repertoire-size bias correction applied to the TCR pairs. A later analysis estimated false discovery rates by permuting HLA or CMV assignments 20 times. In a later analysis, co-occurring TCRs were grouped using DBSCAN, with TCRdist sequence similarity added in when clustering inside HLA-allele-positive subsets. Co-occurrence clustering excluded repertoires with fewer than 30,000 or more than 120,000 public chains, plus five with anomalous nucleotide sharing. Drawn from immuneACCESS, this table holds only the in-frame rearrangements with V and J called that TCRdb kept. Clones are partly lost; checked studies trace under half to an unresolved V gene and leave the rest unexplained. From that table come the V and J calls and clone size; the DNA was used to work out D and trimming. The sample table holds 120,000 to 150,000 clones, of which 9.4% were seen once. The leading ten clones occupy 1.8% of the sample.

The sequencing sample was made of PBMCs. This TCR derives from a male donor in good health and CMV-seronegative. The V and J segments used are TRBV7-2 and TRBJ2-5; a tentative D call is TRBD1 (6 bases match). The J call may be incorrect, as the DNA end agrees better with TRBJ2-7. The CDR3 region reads CASSLVQGGEQYF. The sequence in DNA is TGTGCCAGCAGCTTAGTACAGGGCGGCGAGCAGTACTTC.